A single T cell receptor (beta chain) is shown here with its context. V lost 0 bases to trimming and J lost 4 bases; unmatched junction nucleotides: 2. The CDR3 is made up of 15 amino acids. Germline lookup yields CDR1 SEHNR and CDR2 FQNEAQ (reference sequence). This record belongs to a study of control samples from healthy donors and cancer patients. Profiled with immunoSEQ multiplex PCR; TCRdb holds only in-frame clones, not every one. The sample lists 95,000 to 130,000 clones; 75% to 90% were seen once. This receptor was taken from a woman aged 50 to 65 with colorectal cancer. The sequencing sample was made of PBMCs. The chain couples TRBV7-9 to TRBJ2-1; 8 positions agree with TRBD2. The CDR3 loop is CASSLASGGYNEQFF. In DNA form, the CDR3 reads TGTGCCAGCAGCTTAGCGAGCGGGGGATACAATGAGCAGTTCTTC.